The 14 T cell receptor beta chains given below trace back to one sample, sequenced in a study of blood T cells in healthy people across ages. Primers used in a second PCR of roughly 6 to 11 cycles were a sample-barcoded 5' primer and a J-beta primer mix. TCRdb used MiXCR to reprocess the 5' RACE reads, holding one entry per CDR3 protein. The table has 950,000 to 1,200,000 distinct CDR3 sequences, less than 45% seen once. The sample comprised blood. The receptors here all came from a young man in good health.

This rearrangement joins TRBV7-9 to TRBJ2-2; D possibly corresponds to TRBD1 (5 bases). The CDR3 contains 14 residues. The V end was cut by 4 bases, the J end by 4 bases, with 10 bases between. The germline CDR1 and CDR2 sequences are SEHNR and FQNEAQ (reference sequence). In DNA form, the CDR3 reads TGTGCCAGCAGCTCGGACACTACCACCGGGGAGCTGTTTTTT. Translation: CASSSDTTTGELFF.

J is TRBJ1-5 and V is TRBV12-3 or TRBV12-4; 10 bases align to TRBD1. The CDR3 extends over 19 amino acids. V shed 0 bases, J shed 8 bases, and the junction held 16 bases outside the gene matches. CDR3 bases: TGTGCCAGCAGTTTAGCGCCAAATACACCGACAGGGGGCACAGAGCCCCAGCATTTT. This encodes CASSLAPNTPTGGTEPQHF.

The chain couples TRBV4-2 to TRBJ2-6, with D possibly being TRBD2 (5 bases). Germline CDR1 LGHNA, CDR2 YNFKEQ. This CDR3 has 16 residues. Trimming pared 5 bases from V and 0 bases from J, leaving 11 bases between. CDR3 amino acids: CASSGGANSGANVLTF. CDR3 DNA sequence: TGTGCCAGCAGCGGAGGCGCCAACTCTGGGGCCAACGTCCTGACTTTC.

The chain employs TRBV6-5 and TRBJ1-2; D is unresolved. Germline CDR1 is MNHEY and CDR2 is SVGAGI. The germline V and J ends were trimmed by 10 bases and 0 bases, with 15 bases remaining between them. This CDR3 contains 14 residues. The DNA of the CDR3 is TGTGCCACGGCGGCAGGCCATACTAACTATGGCTACACCTTC. Amino acid sequence: CATAAGHTNYGYTF.

This clonotype was detected many times. The chain couples TRBV29-1 to TRBJ2-7; the D is unclear. Trimming pared 2 bases from V and 3 bases from J, leaving 11 bases between. The length of the CDR3 is 13 residues. CDR1 and CDR2 from the germline V gene are SQVTM and ANQGSEA. CDR3 residues: CSVETENNYEQYF. The CDR3 DNA sequence: TGCAGCGTTGAAACAGAGAACAACTACGAGCAGTACTTC.

V is TRBV5-1 and J is TRBJ2-5, with TRBD1 identical over 8 bases. V shed 1 base, J shed 11 bases, and the junction held 10 bases outside the gene matches. The CDR3 is 14 amino acids. CDR1 and CDR2 (germline): SGHRS, YFSETQ. The chain's CDR3 is CASSLPGTGEEQYF. The DNA for the CDR3 is TGCGCCAGCAGCTTGCCTGGGACAGGTGAAGAGCAGTACTTC.

The chain joins TRBV20-1 to TRBJ1-5; TRBD1 matches 8 bases. The V and J ends lost 3 bases and 5 bases, in that order; junction bases with no gene match: 9. Germline lookup yields CDR1 DFQATT and CDR2 SNEGSKA (reference sequence). This CDR3 has 15 residues. The CDR3: CSARRSNRGDQPQHF. The CDR3 DNA reads TGCAGTGCTAGGCGCTCAAACAGGGGGGATCAGCCCCAGCATTTT.

J is TRBJ2-3 and V is TRBV7-3; tentative D call: TRBD2 (5 bases). V lost 1 base, J lost 0 bases, and 11 bases lay in between. Germline V CDR1 and CDR2: SGHTA, FQGTGA. This CDR3 spans 16 amino acids. The CDR3 region is CASSLNGETSTDTQYF. The DNA for the CDR3 is TGTGCCAGCAGCTTAAACGGGGAGACTAGCACAGATACGCAGTATTTT.

This clonotype showed up just once. The J gene is TRBJ2-3, the V gene TRBV29-1, with 13 positions matching TRBD2. Germline lookup yields CDR1 SQVTM and CDR2 ANQGSEA. The V segment lost 7 bases and the J segment 6 bases; nucleotides outside the gene matches: 4. This CDR3 contains 13 residues. CDR3 nucleotide sequence: TGCAGCGGTGGGACTAGCGGGATTGATACGCAGTATTTT. Translated: CSGGTSGIDTQYF.

This clonotype has at least ten counts. This chain uses TRBV6-7 with TRBJ2-4; tentatively, D is TRBD1 or TRBD2 (5 bases each). TRBV6-7 is labeled an ORF, and its function is uncertain. This CDR3 spans 12 amino acids. Here the CDR3 DNA reads TGTGCGCCAGGGACAGCCAAAAACATTCAGTACTTC. Its protein product is CAPGTAKNIQYF.

J is TRBJ1-5 and V is TRBV7-8; 7 nucleotides align to TRBD1. Germline lookup yields CDR1 SGHVS and CDR2 FQNEAQ. CDR3 size: 18 residues. The ends lost 5 bases at V and 3 bases at J; junction bases unmatched: 16. The CDR3 coding sequence is TGTGCCAGCAGCCCCGTAGGTGGCAGGGGGATGGTCAATCAGCCCCAGCATTTT. It specifies CASSPVGGRGMVNQPQHF.

The V call is TRBV7-2, the J call TRBJ2-5; TRBD1 matches at 8 bases. V lost 4 bases, J lost 2 bases, and 9 bases stayed unmatched. The CDR3 totals 16 residues. Germline V lookup: CDR1 SGHTA, CDR2 FQGNSA. This CDR3 reads CASSYIDRGEQETQYF. The DNA of the CDR3 is TGTGCCAGCAGCTACATAGACAGGGGCGAGCAAGAGACCCAGTACTTC.

The V gene is TRBV29-1, the J gene TRBJ1-1; 7 nucleotides agree with TRBD1. Germline lookup yields CDR1 SQVTM and CDR2 ANQGSEA. The V segment lost 6 bases and the J segment 0 bases; nucleotides outside the gene matches: 7. The CDR3 extends over 14 amino acids. This CDR3 reads CSVTGDIMNTEAFF. The CDR3 bases are TGCAGCGTAACAGGGGACATCATGAACACTGAAGCTTTCTTT.

This sequence joins TRBV4-1 and TRBJ2-3; 9 nucleotides match TRBD2. This CDR3 has 17 residues. Trimming removed 1 base from V and 4 bases from J; junction bases left unmatched: 9. The germline CDR1 and CDR2 sequences are MGHRA and YSYEKL. This CDR3 is CASSQGLAGGQPDTQYF. In nucleotides, the CDR3 is TGCGCCAGCAGCCAAGGTCTCGCGGGGGGGCAGCCAGATACGCAGTATTTT.